These 9 T cell receptor beta chains share one sample of origin, sequenced in a study of T-cell memory formation after mild COVID-19. MiXCR, applied by TCRdb to the 5' RACE reads, yields one record per CDR3 protein. This sample has about 350,000 distinct CDR3 sequences, with around 13% found just once. The sequenced sample was PBMCs or a T cell subset sorted from them (not recorded which). These receptor sequences come from a man between 18 and 35 years old who had mild COVID-19 (a few samples of this study predate the infection). Cell type and time point are not known.

This clonotype came up a few times. The J gene is TRBJ2-7, the V gene TRBV12-3 or TRBV12-4; D may be TRBD2 (5 bases). CDR3 length equals 14 residues. V lost 5 bases to trimming and J lost 4 bases, with 15 bases between them. The CDR3 here is CASSPSGLIYEQYF. CDR3 nucleotides: TGTGCCAGCAGTCCATCAGGACTGATTTACGAGCAGTACTTC.

This clonotype has a count of ten or more. This rearrangement joins TRBV6-2 or TRBV6-3 to TRBJ2-1, with TRBD2 matching 7 bases. The CDR3 contains 13 residues. The ends lost 7 bases at V and 8 bases at J; junction bases unmatched: 8. Germline V gives CDR1 MNHEY, CDR2 SVGEGT. The CDR3 is CASTWGGRYEQFF. CDR3 coding DNA: TGTGCCAGCACCTGGGGGGGTAGATATGAGCAGTTCTTC.

The rearrangement uses TRBV5-1 and TRBJ2-3; TRBD1 or TRBD2 may be the D gene (5 bases each). Deletions cut 3 bases from V and 0 bases from J, with 11 bases between. This CDR3 spans 15 amino acids. Germline V lookup: CDR1 SGHRS, CDR2 YFSETQ. CDR3 nucleotide sequence: TGCGCCAGCAGCTGGGACGTTCCTAGCACAGATACGCAGTATTTT. It translates to CASSWDVPSTDTQYF.

This clonotype was detected only a few times. The rearrangement uses TRBV25-1 and TRBJ1-2; D is possibly TRBD1 (6 bases). CDR3 size: 14 residues. The ends were cut back, 3 bases at V and 6 bases at J, with 14 bases in the middle. Germline V gene data show CDR1 as MGHDK and CDR2 as SYGVNS. CDR3 residues: CASSETQGFDGYTF. The CDR3 DNA sequence: TGTGCCAGCAGTGAGACACAGGGTTTCGATGGCTACACCTTC.

V usage is TRBV28 and J usage is TRBJ1-2, with D possibly TRBD1 on 5 matching bases. The germline V and J ends were trimmed by 5 bases and 4 bases, with 11 bases remaining between them. The length of the CDR3 is 13 residues. In germline, CDR1 is MDHEN, CDR2 SYDVKM. The CDR3 spells CASSNQGGYGYTF. The CDR3 nucleotides read TGTGCCAGCAGTAATCAGGGTGGCTATGGCTACACCTTC.

The rearrangement links TRBV3-1 to TRBJ1-5, with D maybe TRBD1 (5 bases). Germline assignment: CDR1 LGHDT and CDR2 YNNKEL (reference sequence). The V end was cut by 1 base, the J end by 7 bases, with 11 bases between. The CDR3 is 14 residues long. The DNA of the CDR3 is TGTGCCAGCAGCCAAGGGGGGGGGAGCCAGCCCCAGCATTTT. Translation: CASSQGGGSQPQHF.

At least ten counts were recorded for this clonotype. This chain joins TRBV6-5 and TRBJ2-3, with 11 bases aligning to TRBD1. The trim removed 7 bases at V and 2 bases at J, leaving 8 bases unmatched. Germline V CDR1 and CDR2: MNHEY, SVGAGI. The CDR3 length is 16 residues. The CDR3 DNA is TGTGCCAGCACCCCGACGGACAGGGGGCCCACAGATACGCAGTATTTT. Its protein is CASTPTDRGPTDTQYF.

The V call is TRBV11-2, the J call TRBJ2-7; no reliable D call. Trimming shortened V by 1 base and J by 4 bases, and 23 bases separated the two germline ends. This CDR3 has 18 amino acids. In germline, CDR1 is SGHAT, CDR2 FQNNGV. The chain's CDR3 is CASSLVLDPKNSHYEQYF. DNA for the CDR3: TGTGCCAGCAGCTTAGTCCTCGACCCAAAGAATTCCCATTACGAGCAGTACTTC.

The chain recombines TRBV30 with TRBJ1-2; 7 bases are shared with TRBD1. This CDR3 spans 14 amino acids. Trimming at V came to 2 bases and at J to 4 bases, leaving 7 bases not matched to a gene. The germline gives CDR1 GTSNPN, CDR2 SVGIG (reference sequence). The CDR3 protein is CAWSRDSTFYGYTF. The CDR3 region has the DNA TGTGCCTGGAGTCGGGACAGTACCTTCTATGGCTACACCTTC.